This record looks at one T cell receptor (beta chain) sequence and its context. As yet, its antigen is unknown. This entry comes from a study of OX40 agonist ivuxolimab in advanced cancers. The study, taken as a whole, reports: The authors did not determine the antigen specificity of the expanded peripheral T cells. Partial responders dosed at 0.1-3.0 mg/kg displayed clonal expansion ranking among the lowest. Doses of 0.1 to 3.0 mg/kg were accompanied by clonal expansion of CD4+ and CD8+ blood T cells by week 6. Averaging showed that CD8+ T cells had more expanded clones than CD4+ did.

CDR3 length: 16 amino acids. Germline V gene lookup returns CDR1 MDHEN and CDR2 SYDVKM. Trimming removed 11 bases from V and 7 bases from J; junction bases left unmatched: 16. Assay: immunoSEQ multiplex PCR; the TCRdb copy retains only in-frame clones and omits some. In the table there are 99,000 or so clones, 91% of which are singletons. The material sequenced was CD4+ or CD8+ T cells sorted from blood, taken in a trial of the OX40 agonist ivuxolimab. The clonotype originates from an adult with an advanced solid tumor such as melanoma, head and neck, liver or kidney cancer. This sequence joins TRBV28 and TRBJ1-5; 11 bases agree with TRBD1. This CDR3 reads CASLVGGTGGFQPQHF. The DNA of the CDR3 is TGTGCCTCACTAGTAGGAGGGACAGGGGGTTTCCAGCCCCAGCATTTT.